Many counts were recorded for the clone carrying this T cell receptor beta chain. Its target is unknown. Germline CDR1 SGHAT, CDR2 FQNNGV. The CDR3 is 16 residues long. Trimming stripped 1 base from V and 0 bases from J, with 12 bases between. TCRdb used MiXCR to reprocess the reads, holding one entry per CDR3 protein. The sample includes fewer than 550,000 distinct CDR3 sequences, 26% seen only once; the top ten take 13%. The data were obtained in a study of T cell repertoires in cytomegalovirus infection. As for the study in general: Both CMV infection and a matching HLA type were indicated by public TCR beta signatures.

Whole-study findings and limits: The ex vivo response was dominated by HLA-C-restricted CMV-specific TCR beta clonotypes. Cumulative frequency (of public TCR beta family members) identified carriers of CMV plus the relevant HLA.

The TCR comes from a human donor in good health (CMV status not recorded). Some clones in this sample may be carry-over from other donors' samples. The sequenced material came from PBMCs. The chain couples TRBV11-2 to TRBJ1-1; D remains unclear. In nucleotides, the CDR3 is TGTGCCAGCAGCTTAGGGTTCGGGGTCATGAACACTGAAGCTTTCTTT. Protein product: CASSLGFGVMNTEAFF.